Presented here are 2 T cell receptor beta chains from one specimen sequenced in a study of T-cell reconstitution after alpha-beta-depleted transplantation in children. TCRbeta library preparation incorporated unique molecular identifiers. TCRdb reprocessed the PCR reads via MiXCR and lists one record per CDR3 protein. The data hold 400,000 to 550,000 distinct CDR3 sequences, with roughly 10% observed a single time. The sequences come from PBMCs, collected before TCRalphabeta/CD19-depleted stem cell transplant. These receptors came from a child younger than 10 with inherited bone marrow failure, due to receive a stem cell transplant.

In its sample, this clonotype was seen many times. The chain is built from TRBV3-1 and TRBJ1-5; unclear D gene. The CDR3 sequence is 12 residues long. Germline V gene data show CDR1 as LGHDT and CDR2 as YNNKEL (reference sequence). The ends were cut back, 0 bases at V and 7 bases at J, with 4 bases in the middle. The CDR3 here is CASSQDQQPQHF. The CDR3 nucleotides read TGTGCCAGCAGCCAAGATCAACAGCCCCAGCATTTT.

This clonotype was detected many times. CDR3 region: CASSPVRRVQETQYF. The CDR3 DNA sequence: TGTGCCAGCTCCCCGGTGAGGCGGGTTCAAGAGACCCAGTACTTC. V gene TRBV7-2 combines with J gene TRBJ2-5; D is perhaps TRBD2 (5 bases). The V end lost 8 bases, the J end lost 2 bases, and 18 bases lay between the germline ends. Germline V CDR1 and CDR2: SGHTA, FQGNSA. This CDR3 spans 15 amino acids. The entire variable domain, with the rest obtained from reference TRBV7-2 and TRBJ2-5, is as follows: GAGVSQSPSNKVTEKGKDVELRCDPISGHTALYWYRQSLGQGLEFLIYFQGNSAPDKSGLPSDRFSAERTGGSVSTLTIQRTQQEDSAVYLCASSPVRRVQETQYFGPGTRLLVL.